This T cell receptor (beta chain) was identified during a study of T cells in Graves' hyperthyroidism and ophthalmopathy. Study results and caveats: A 13 V-J model separated ophthalmopathy from stable hyperthyroidism. Expanded thyroid clonotypes (above 0.001) were mostly also found in blood.

For this clonotype: Its target is unknown.

There were TCR beta CDR3 regions amplified from RNA transcripts. First-round RT-PCR with HTBI primers amplified the TCR CDR3 region. TCRdb independently ran MiXCR on the multiplex PCR reads; one entry per CDR3 protein. This sample has hundreds of thousands of distinct CDR3 sequences, with over 35% found just once. This TCR derives from a man aged 18 to 29 with Graves' hyperthyroidism. Sequenced: blood.

CDR3 in amino acids: CASSLGGTPGTGELFF. The DNA for the CDR3 is TGTGCCAGCAGCTTAGGAGGGACCCCCGGGACCGGGGAGCTGTTTTTT. This sequence joins TRBV7-6 and TRBJ2-2; D may correspond to TRBD1 or TRBD2 (5 bases each). This CDR3 is built from 16 residues. Germline CDR1 SGHVS, CDR2 FNYEAQ. V was trimmed by 1 base and J by 5 bases, leaving 14 bases between them.